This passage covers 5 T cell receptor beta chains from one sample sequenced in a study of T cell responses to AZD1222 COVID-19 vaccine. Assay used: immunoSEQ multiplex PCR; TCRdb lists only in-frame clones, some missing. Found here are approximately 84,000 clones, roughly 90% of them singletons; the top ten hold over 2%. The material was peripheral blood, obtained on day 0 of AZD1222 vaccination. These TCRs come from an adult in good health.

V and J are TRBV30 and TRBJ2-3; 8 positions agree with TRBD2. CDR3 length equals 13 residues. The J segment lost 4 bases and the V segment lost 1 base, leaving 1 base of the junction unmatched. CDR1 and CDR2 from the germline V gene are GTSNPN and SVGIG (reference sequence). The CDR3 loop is CAWSAGGADTQYF. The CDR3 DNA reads TGTGCCTGGAGTGCGGGAGGGGCAGATACGCAGTATTTT.

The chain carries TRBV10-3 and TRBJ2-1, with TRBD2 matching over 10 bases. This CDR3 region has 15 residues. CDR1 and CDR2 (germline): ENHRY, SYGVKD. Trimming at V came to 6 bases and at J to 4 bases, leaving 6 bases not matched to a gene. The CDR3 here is CAISPSGGLYNEQFF. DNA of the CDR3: TGTGCCATCAGCCCTAGCGGGGGTCTATACAATGAGCAGTTCTTC.

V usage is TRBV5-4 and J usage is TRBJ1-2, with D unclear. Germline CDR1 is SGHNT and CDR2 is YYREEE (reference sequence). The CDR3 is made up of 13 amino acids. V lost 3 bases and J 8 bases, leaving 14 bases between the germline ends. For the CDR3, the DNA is TGTGCCAGCAGCTACGACACAATCGGGGGCTACACCTTC. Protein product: CASSYDTIGGYTF.

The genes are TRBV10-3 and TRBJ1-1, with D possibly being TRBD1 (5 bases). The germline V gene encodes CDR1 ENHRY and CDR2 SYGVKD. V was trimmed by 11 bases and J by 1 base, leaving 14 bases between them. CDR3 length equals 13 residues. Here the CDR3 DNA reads TGTGCCTCCAGGGAGGGTGGGAACACTGAAGCTTTCTTT. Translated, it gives CASREGGNTEAFF.

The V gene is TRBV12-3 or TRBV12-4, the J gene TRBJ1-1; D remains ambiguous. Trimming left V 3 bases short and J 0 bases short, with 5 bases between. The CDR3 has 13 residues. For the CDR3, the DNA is TGTGCCAGCAGTTTGGCGGTGAACACTGAAGCTTTCTTT. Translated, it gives CASSLAVNTEAFF.